This TCR beta chain is from a study of T cells expressing NK-cell markers. Study as a whole: Seven of the eight sequenced donors were HCMV-seropositive; one was seronegative.

General study results and limits: Six or seven donors had dominant NKG2C+ clonotypes that comprised about 1.0-7.5% of their CD8+ T cells. The study found these clonotypes also leading the CD3+CD56-NKG2C+ fraction in a handful of donors.

This clonotype shows up as medium-sized by frequency. Its antigen remains unidentified. A 5'RACE template switching approach incorporating UMIs was used to make TCR beta cDNA. After re-calling the 5' RACE reads, TCRdb lists one entry per CDR3 protein, DNA absent. Recorded for this sample: some 8,000 distinct CDR3 sequences. Germline V CDR1 and CDR2: MNHNS, SASEGT. The CDR3 contains 15 residues. The chain carries TRBV6-1 and TRBJ2-1; the D call of TRBD2 rests on TCRdb alone, since no DNA is present to check it. This TCR was sampled from a man between 18 and 29 years old in good health. The sample was blood T cells: a sorted CD56 or NKG2C T cell subset, CD4+ or CD8+ T cells, or bulk PBMC T cells (not recorded which). The CDR3 spells CASRKEGLSYNEQFF.